This TCR beta chain was identified during a study of tumor-infiltrating lymphocytes in glioblastoma multiforme. The CDR3 is 14 residues long. V lost 3 bases and J 7 bases, leaving 10 bases between the germline ends. For this clonotype: Because the CDR3 is missing its conserved closing phenylalanine or tryptophan, this is likely a read error.

Three nested ARM-PCR rounds with V-beta and C-beta primers built TCRB libraries. TCRB cDNA was made from approximately 0.5 ug total RNA. TCRdb ran MiXCR on the multiplex PCR reads and lists one entry per CDR3 protein. The sample yields 9,500 to 12,000 distinct CDR3 sequences, 66% seen once. The genes are TRBV12-3 or TRBV12-4 and TRBJ1-6, with D perhaps matching TRBD1 (6 bases). The material sequenced was brain tumor tissue. The TCR was taken from a male donor with glioblastoma. The CDR3 is CASSFQGRNSPLHI. CDR3 nucleotides: TGTGCCAGCAGTTTCCAGGGGCGGAATTCACCCCTCCACATT.